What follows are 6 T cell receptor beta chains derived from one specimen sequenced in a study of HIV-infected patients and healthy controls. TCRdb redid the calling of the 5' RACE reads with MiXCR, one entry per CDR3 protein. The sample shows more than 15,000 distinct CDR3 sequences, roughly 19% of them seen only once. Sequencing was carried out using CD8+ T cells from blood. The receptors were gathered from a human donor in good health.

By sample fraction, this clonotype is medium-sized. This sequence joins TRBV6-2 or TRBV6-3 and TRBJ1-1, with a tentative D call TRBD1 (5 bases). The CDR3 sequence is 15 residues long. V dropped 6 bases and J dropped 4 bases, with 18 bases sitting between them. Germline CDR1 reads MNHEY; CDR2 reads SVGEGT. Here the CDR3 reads CASSPSADGGTEAFF. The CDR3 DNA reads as TGTGCCAGCAGCCCCTCGGCGGACGGGGGCACTGAAGCTTTCTTT.

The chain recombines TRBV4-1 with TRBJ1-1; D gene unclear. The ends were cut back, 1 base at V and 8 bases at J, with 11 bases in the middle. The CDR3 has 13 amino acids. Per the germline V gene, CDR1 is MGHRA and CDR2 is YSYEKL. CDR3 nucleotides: TGCGCCAGCAGCCAAGGGGCGGCCCCCGAAGCTTTCTTT. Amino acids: CASSQGAAPEAFF.

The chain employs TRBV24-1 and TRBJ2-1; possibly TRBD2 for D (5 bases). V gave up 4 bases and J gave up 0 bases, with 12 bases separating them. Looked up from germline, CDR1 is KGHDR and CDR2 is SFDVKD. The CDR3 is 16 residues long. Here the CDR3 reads CATSDPTGSSYNEQFF. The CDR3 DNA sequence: TGTGCCACCAGTGACCCTACTGGGAGCTCCTACAATGAGCAGTTCTTC.

CDR3 loop: CASSGPREFAEAFF. As DNA, the CDR3 is TGTGCCAGCAGTGGACCTAGGGAATTCGCTGAAGCTTTCTTT. V is TRBV25-1 and J is TRBJ1-1; D is uncertain. V lost 4 bases and J 6 bases, leaving 15 bases between the germline ends. The CDR3 is 14 amino acids. Germline V CDR1 and CDR2: MGHDK, SYGVNS.

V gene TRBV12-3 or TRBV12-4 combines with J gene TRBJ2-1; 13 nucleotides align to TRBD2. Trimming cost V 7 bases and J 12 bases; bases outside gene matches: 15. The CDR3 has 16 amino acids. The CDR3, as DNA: TGTGCCAGCAACCTGCCACTAGCGGGAGGGGCAAATCGGCAGTTCTTC. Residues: CASNLPLAGGANRQFF.

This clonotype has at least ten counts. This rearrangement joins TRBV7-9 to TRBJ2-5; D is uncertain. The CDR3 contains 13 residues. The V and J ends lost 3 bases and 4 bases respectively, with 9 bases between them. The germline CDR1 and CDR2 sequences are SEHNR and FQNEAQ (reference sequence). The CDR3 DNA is TGTGCCAGCAGCTTGGCTCTTGCAGAGACCCAGTACTTC. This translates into CASSLALAETQYF.